This entry concerns a single T cell receptor beta chain. What it binds is not known. The entry originates in a study of T cell repertoires in cytomegalovirus infection. Study-wide context: Carrying CMV and the relevant HLA type showed in public TCR beta signatures.

TCRdb used MiXCR to reprocess the reads, holding one entry per CDR3 protein. The profile shows hundreds of thousands of distinct CDR3 sequences, under 35% of them singletons. V was cut by 3 bases and J by 4 bases, with 9 bases left in between. The CDR3 has 13 residues. Germline V lookup: CDR1 SEHNR, CDR2 FQNEAQ (reference sequence). The starting material was cultured PBMCs, obtained from culture after CMV antigen stimulation. This rearrangement joins TRBV7-9 to TRBJ1-1; D gene ambiguous. This TCR came from a human donor in good health (CMV status not recorded). Some clones in this sample may be carry-over from other donors' samples. CDR3 region: CASSFLSATEAFF. The CDR3 nucleotides are TGTGCCAGCAGCTTCCTTTCGGCCACTGAAGCTTTCTTT.